A selection of T cell receptor beta chains follows, all from one sample in a study of shared clonotypes between healthy human individuals. Assay used: immunoSEQ multiplex PCR; TCRdb lists only in-frame clones, some missing. Here the sample spans around 1,900,000 clones, just under 95% being singletons. The sequenced sample was naive CD8+ T cells from PBMCs. Receptor source: a man aged 18 to 29 in good health. Some clones in this sample may be carry-over from other donors' samples. The CDR3 runs from the conserved cysteine through the conserved F or W. Fields, in order: V gene, J gene, CDR3 length, D gene, clone size, CDR3 DNA, CDR3 protein. D genes are given only for firm matches. Clone size appears in some rows only: once, few, many, or a class for an expanded clone.

>TRBV18|TRBJ2-3|17|TRBD2|NA
TGTGCCAGCTCCTTTCCCGGACTAGCGGGAGGCGCAGATACGCAGTATTTT
CASSFPGLAGGADTQYF
>TRBV6-1|TRBJ2-7|19|TRBD2|NA
TGTGCCAGCAGTGCAACTCGGGCGCTTAGCGGGATAGGGGCCTACGAGCAGTACTTC
CASSATRALSGIGAYEQYF
>TRBV5-8|TRBJ1-1|12|NA|NA
TGTGCCAGCAGCAATCCGCGGACTGAAGCTTTCTTT
CASSNPRTEAFF
>TRBV30|TRBJ1-1|12|NA|few
TGTGCCTGGAGTGCCGTAGGCAACGAAGCTTTCTTT
CAWSAVGNEAFF
>TRBV27|TRBJ1-1|15|TRBD1|NA
TGTGCCAGCAGGACCCCCCCGACAGGGTATTCTGAAGCTTTCTTT
CASRTPPTGYSEAFF
>TRBV2|TRBJ1-4|11|NA|few
TGTGCCAGCACCGGTAATGAAAAACTGTTTTTT
CASTGNEKLFF
>TRBV21-1|TRBJ2-7|14|NA|NA
TGTGCCAGCAGCACCTGGGACAGAGCCTACGAGCAGTACTTC
CASSTWDRAYEQYF
>TRBV11-2|TRBJ2-1|15|TRBD2|NA
TGTGCCAGCAGCTTTGAAAGCGGGAGAGGCTTTGAGCAGTTCTTC
CASSFESGRGFEQFF
>TRBV27|TRBJ2-1|18|NA|once
TGTGCCAGCAGTTTAAGGGGGGGAGGGACAAGGGAATTGGATGAGCAGTTCTTC
CASSLRGGGTRELDEQFF
>TRBV10-3|TRBJ1-2|13|NA|NA
TGTGCCATCAGGGAGACAGACAACTATGGCTACACCTTC
CAIRETDNYGYTF